The 15 T cell receptor beta chains in this list originate from one sample, sequenced in a study of blood T cells in healthy people across ages. The second PCR ran roughly 6 to 12 cycles with a sample-barcoded 5' primer and J-beta primers. TCRdb re-called the 5' RACE reads through MiXCR, storing one row per CDR3 protein. The sample comprises more than 650,000 distinct CDR3 sequences, 22% of which are singletons, and around a fifth rests with the top ten. Material: blood. The receptors here all came from a man aged 65-85 years in good health.

This clonotype was observed a few times. V gene TRBV3-1 combines with J gene TRBJ2-7; the D is unclear. The ends were cut back, 1 base at V and 3 bases at J, with 16 bases in the middle. CDR1 is LGHDT, CDR2 YNNKEL, per germline (reference sequence). The CDR3 covers 16 residues. Written as DNA, the CDR3 is TGTGCCAGCAGCCAAGCCCCTGGGCAGCCCTTCTACGAGCAGTACTTC. Its translation is CASSQAPGQPFYEQYF.

The chain is built from TRBV7-9 and TRBJ2-3, with a possible D match to TRBD1 (6 bases). The CDR3 contains 16 residues. Germline V gene sequence: CDR1 SEHNR, CDR2 FQNEAQ (reference sequence). Trimming shortened V by 5 bases and J by 1 base, and 16 bases separated the two germline ends. In nucleotides, the CDR3 is TGTGCCAGCAGCCCCCCTCCGGGACAACGCACAGATACGCAGTATTTT. Translated, it gives CASSPPPGQRTDTQYF.

This clonotype showed up many times. The chain combines TRBV29-1 with TRBJ1-1; a weak D match, TRBD1 (5 bases). CDR3 length equals 12 residues. CDR1 and CDR2 from the germline V gene are SQVTM and ANQGSEA. Trimming left V 7 bases short and J 1 base short, with 10 bases between. The chain's CDR3 is CSGGTANTEAFF. DNA of the CDR3: TGCAGCGGCGGGACGGCGAACACTGAAGCTTTCTTT. Drawing the rest from reference TRBV29-1 and TRBJ1-1, the complete variable domain is SAVISQKPSRDICQRGTSLTIQCQVDSQVTMMFWYRQQPGQSLTLIATANQGSEATYESGFVIDKFPISRPNLTFSTLTVSNMSPEDSSIYLCSGGTANTEAFFGQGTRLTVV.

The V gene is TRBV20-1, the J gene TRBJ2-1; 10 bases agree with TRBD2. Germline values: CDR1 DFQATT, CDR2 SNEGSKA (reference sequence). This CDR3 has 16 amino acids. Losses at the gene ends were 0 bases for V and 8 bases for J; bases not matched to a gene: 10. CDR3 protein: CSARDQGSGRSYEQFF. CDR3 coding DNA: TGCAGTGCTAGAGATCAGGGTAGCGGGAGGAGTTATGAGCAGTTCTTC.

The J gene is TRBJ1-2, the V gene TRBV7-9, with D unclear. The CDR3 is made up of 14 amino acids. Between the trimmed V and J ends, which lost 0 bases and 4 bases, there was a span of 9 bases. CDR1 SEHNR and CDR2 FQNEAQ come from the germline V gene (reference sequence). DNA of the CDR3: TGTGCCAGCAGCTTAGCCGGGGAAGCCTATGGCTACACCTTC. Its protein is CASSLAGEAYGYTF. Filled out from reference TRBV7-9 and TRBJ1-2, the complete variable domain reads DTGVSQNPRHKITKRGQNVTFRCDPISEHNRLYWYRQTLGQGPEFLTYFQNEAQLEKSRLLSDRFSAERPKGSFSTLEIQRTEQGDSAMYLCASSLAGEAYGYTFGSGTRLTVV.

This clonotype came up a few times. DNA for the CDR3: TGTGCCAGCAGCAAATTTTCAGCGGGGGGGCCTGGAGATACGCAGTATTTT. Amino acids: CASSKFSAGGPGDTQYF. V and J are TRBV7-2 and TRBJ2-3; 10 nucleotides line up with TRBD2. J was trimmed by 5 bases and V by 5 bases; bases with no gene match: 13. The germline V gene has CDR1 SGHTA and CDR2 FQGNSA. This CDR3 has 17 amino acids. The whole variable domain, remainder taken from reference TRBV7-2 and TRBJ2-3, is GAGVSQSPSNKVTEKGKDVELRCDPISGHTALYWYRQSLGQGLEFLIYFQGNSAPDKSGLPSDRFSAERTGGSVSTLTIQRTQQEDSAVYLCASSKFSAGGPGDTQYFGPGTRLTVL.

This clonotype was detected only a few times. CDR3 DNA: TGCGCCAGCAGCACCTTCCAAAGCACAGATACGCAGTATTTT. Translated, it gives CASSTFQSTDTQYF. The chain couples TRBV5-1 to TRBJ2-3; the D is unclear. This CDR3 has 14 amino acids. The germline V gene encodes CDR1 SGHRS and CDR2 YFSETQ. The V end was cut by 4 bases, the J end by 0 bases, with 9 bases between.

This chain connects TRBV6-2 or TRBV6-3 to TRBJ2-3; TRBD2 is a possible D gene (7 bases). Germline V gives CDR1 MNHEY, CDR2 SVGEGT. The ends were cut back, 8 bases at V and 4 bases at J, with 16 bases in the middle. This CDR3 spans 14 amino acids. CDR3 sequence (DNA): TGTGCCAGCGGGAGGGGGGGATTCGCAGATACGCAGTATTTT. Encoded protein: CASGRGGFADTQYF.

The J gene is TRBJ2-3, the V gene TRBV4-3, with 9 positions matching TRBD1. V was pared by 1 base and J by 6 bases, with 17 bases of the junction left unmatched. Germline values: CDR1 LGHNA, CDR2 YSLEER. The CDR3 covers 19 residues. The DNA of the CDR3 is TGCGCCAGCAGCCAAGGAAGGGCGGGCAGGACAGGGGATAAGGATACGCAGTATTTT. Protein sequence: CASSQGRAGRTGDKDTQYF.

J is TRBJ2-3 and V is TRBV29-1, with TRBD2 matching over 11 bases. CDR3 length: 15 residues. Germline CDR1 SQVTM, CDR2 ANQGSEA. The V gene end was trimmed by 3 bases and the J gene end by 0 bases; junction bases not matched to a gene: 2. CDR3 in amino acids: CSVEPSGGSTDTQYF. The CDR3 bases are TGCAGCGTTGAGCCTAGCGGGGGGAGCACAGATACGCAGTATTTT.

This clonotype occurred many times. V is TRBV7-2 and J is TRBJ2-1, with 12 bases identical to TRBD2. V shed 5 bases and J 7 bases; nucleotides not matched to a gene: 9. In germline, CDR1 is SGHTA, CDR2 FQGNSA. This CDR3 is 16 amino acids long. CDR3 bases: TGTGCCAGCAGCCTATCACTAGCGGGGGGAGGTAATGAGCAGTTCTTC. It translates to CASSLSLAGGGNEQFF.

This sequence joins TRBV12-3 or TRBV12-4 and TRBJ2-3, with D perhaps assigned TRBD1 or TRBD2 (5 bases each). The CDR3 consists of 15 residues. V gave up 7 bases and J gave up 4 bases, with 18 bases separating them. CDR3 region: CASTQGRARADTQYF. CDR3 nucleotide sequence: TGTGCCAGCACTCAGGGACGAGCGAGAGCAGATACGCAGTATTTT.

This rearrangement joins TRBV6-1 to TRBJ2-5, with D unresolved. Gene TRBJ2-7 matches the end of the DNA better, so the J call may be wrong. Germline values: CDR1 MNHNS, CDR2 SASEGT. The CDR3 length is 15 residues. CDR3 nucleotide sequence: TGTGCCAGCAGTGAACGAGACTTTTTGTTTTACGAGCAGTACTTC. Translation gives CASSERDFLFYEQYF.

This clonotype has a handful of counts. The CDR3 spells CSVAGRSTNEKLFF. The CDR3 nucleotides read TGCAGCGTCGCAGGACGATCAACTAATGAAAAACTGTTTTTT. This rearrangement joins TRBV29-1 to TRBJ1-4; D is undetermined. CDR1 SQVTM and CDR2 ANQGSEA come from the germline V gene. With 6 bases removed from V and 0 bases from J, the gap between germline ends came to 11 bases. The CDR3 runs to 14 residues.

The chain joins TRBV20-1 to TRBJ2-1, with 8 positions matching TRBD1. The V gene's germline CDR1 is DFQATT and CDR2 SNEGSKA (reference sequence). The CDR3 contains 12 residues. CDR3 bases: TGCAGCGCCGACAGGGGTTTCGATGGGCAGTTCTTC. It specifies CSADRGFDGQFF.